Each of the 8 T cell receptor beta chains below was sequenced from the same sample in a study of neoadjuvant anti-PD-1 for oral cavity cancer. Sequencing was performed with immunoSEQ multiplex PCR; in TCRdb, only in-frame clones are kept and a portion is missing. The sample shows fewer than 15,000 clones, roughly 67% of them seen only once. The sequencing used PBMCs, collected before nivolumab (anti-PD-1) treatment. All receptors come from a person aged 35-80 years with oral cavity squamous cell carcinoma.

The V call is TRBV5-6, the J call TRBJ1-6, with 11 bases identical to TRBD1. This CDR3 has 13 residues. CDR1 is SGHDT and CDR2 is YYEEEE in the germline V gene. The J segment lost 9 bases and the V segment lost 6 bases, leaving 2 bases of the junction unmatched. This CDR3 reads CASNGQGASPLHF. For the CDR3, the DNA is TGTGCCAGCAACGGACAGGGGGCTTCACCCCTCCACTTT.

The V and J genes are TRBV5-1 and TRBJ2-2, with D perhaps being TRBD1 or TRBD2 (7 bases each). CDR3 length equals 20 residues. Trimming took 4 bases from V and 0 from J, leaving 25 bases between them. Germline V gene sequence: CDR1 SGHRS, CDR2 YFSETQ. The CDR3 region is CASSPRQGAAAGANTGELFF. CDR3 DNA: TGCGCCAGCAGCCCGCGACAGGGAGCCGCGGCGGGGGCGAACACCGGGGAGCTGTTTTTT.

This clone was seen a handful of times. This chain joins TRBV27 and TRBJ1-5; D is possibly TRBD1 (6 bases). The V gene lost 3 bases and the J gene lost 3 bases, with 15 bases spanning the gap. The CDR3 runs to 16 residues. Per germline, CDR1 MNHEY and CDR2 SMNVEV (reference sequence). This CDR3 is CASSFKRGAVNQPQHF. CDR3 DNA: TGTGCCAGCAGTTTCAAGAGGGGGGCGGTCAATCAGCCCCAGCATTTT.

The chain is built from TRBV20-1 and TRBJ1-6; D possibly corresponds to TRBD1 (5 bases). V shed 5 bases and J shed 11 bases, with 7 bases lying between them. Germline V gives CDR1 DFQATT, CDR2 SNEGSKA (reference sequence). The CDR3 loop spans 10 amino acids. Here the CDR3 reads CSAGGTPLHF. CDR3 sequence (DNA): TGCAGTGCTGGGGGAACACCCCTCCACTTT.

The rearrangement uses TRBV6-1 and TRBJ1-2; possibly TRBD1 for D (6 bases). Germline values: CDR1 MNHNS, CDR2 SASEGT. Between the trimmed V and J ends, which lost 5 bases and 2 bases, there was a span of 12 bases. CDR3 length: 14 residues. The CDR3 nucleotides read TGTGCCAGCAGTCGAGGGGGGAGCAACTATGGCTACACCTTC. As protein: CASSRGGSNYGYTF.

The V call is TRBV19, the J call TRBJ2-1; the D is unclear. CDR1 is LNHDA and CDR2 is SQIVND in the germline V gene (reference sequence). V was cut by 4 bases and J by 0 bases, with 10 bases left in between. CDR3 length: 15 residues. The CDR3 DNA reads as TGTGCCAGTAGTAGAGAGAAGTACTCCTACAATGAGCAGTTCTTC. Translating it yields CASSREKYSYNEQFF.

CDR3 sequence: CASSYSRRVEQYF. In DNA, the CDR3 is TGTGCCAGCAGTTACTCGAGGAGGGTCGAGCAGTACTTC. The rearrangement links TRBV6-5 to TRBJ2-7; perhaps TRBD2 as D (6 bases). Germline V gene data show CDR1 as MNHEY and CDR2 as SVGAGI. V lost 0 bases and J 6 bases, leaving 9 bases between the germline ends. The CDR3 loop spans 13 amino acids.

The CDR3: CASSQTGTGGTQYF. In nucleotides, the CDR3 is TGTGCCAGCAGTCAGACCGGGACAGGGGGTACGCAGTATTTT. The gene calls are TRBV6-4 and TRBJ2-3; TRBD1 agrees at 11 bases. This CDR3 has 14 residues. Losses at the gene ends were 5 bases for V and 8 bases for J; bases not matched to a gene: 6. Germline V gives CDR1 MRHNA, CDR2 SNTAGT.